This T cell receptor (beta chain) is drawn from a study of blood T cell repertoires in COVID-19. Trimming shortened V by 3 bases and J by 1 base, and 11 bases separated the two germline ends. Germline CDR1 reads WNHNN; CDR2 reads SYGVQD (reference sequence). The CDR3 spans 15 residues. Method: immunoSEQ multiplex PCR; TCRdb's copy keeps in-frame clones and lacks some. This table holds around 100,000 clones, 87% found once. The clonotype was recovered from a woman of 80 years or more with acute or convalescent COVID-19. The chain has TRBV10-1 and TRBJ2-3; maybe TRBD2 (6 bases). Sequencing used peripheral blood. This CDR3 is CASSDPSGGTDTQYF. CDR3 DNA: TGCGCCAGCAGTGACCCCTCGGGGGGCACAGATACGCAGTATTTT.